This TCR beta chain was recorded in a study of blood T cell repertoires in COVID-19. Turning to the study itself: From the United States, Italy and Spain came samples of acute and convalescent COVID-19.

CDR1 is SGHTA and CDR2 is FQGNSA in the germline V gene. The CDR3 runs 15 residues. Trimming removed 1 base at V and 1 base at J, with 11 bases between. In the authors' workflow: Counts of nucleated cells, estimated from reference gene primer amplification, were obtained. Sequencing used immunoSEQ multiplex PCR; TCRdb keeps in-frame clones, though not all of them. V and J calls and clone size are copied from that table; D and trimming were computed from the DNA. The sample carries hundreds of thousands of clones, under 90% recorded once. Sequenced material: peripheral blood. The chain links TRBV7-2 to TRBJ2-7; weak D call: TRBD1 (5 bases). This sequence originates from a woman older than 75 with acute or convalescent COVID-19. CDR3 region: CASSLVLGQSYEQYF. In DNA form, the CDR3 reads TGTGCCAGCAGCTTAGTTTTGGGGCAATCCTACGAGCAGTACTTC.